A single TCR beta chain is shown here with its context. Its antigen is undetermined. The record originates from a study of a mutant IDH1 vaccine in newly diagnosed glioma. Study-wide background: At week 35 came visit V12, and visit V13 followed at week 47.

Time point defined: week 47, end of study. The investigators gave 300 ug of mutant IDH1 20-mer peptide in each vaccine dose, together with topical imiquimod. Here immunoSEQ multiplex PCR was the method, and the copy in TCRdb shows in-frame clones only, minus some. This sample carries 84,000 or so clones, roughly 77% of them seen once, and the ten largest clones take around 5%. CDR1 SGHVS and CDR2 FNYEAQ come from the germline V gene. V lost 5 bases and J lost 7, with 15 bases in between. The CDR3 extends over 13 amino acids. The V call is TRBV7-6, the J call TRBJ2-7, with D possibly matching TRBD2 (5 bases). The TCR sequence derives from a man aged 40-55 years with glioma. Specimen: PBMCs, collected from a glioma patient whose treatment included an IDH1 peptide vaccine. CDR3 in DNA: TGTGCCAGCAGCCATGGGCCGGGGTCGGAGCAGTACTTC. The encoded protein is CASSHGPGSEQYF. Full variable domain (rest looked up from reference TRBV7-6 and TRBJ2-7): GAGVSQSPRYKVTKRGQDVALRCDPISGHVSLYWYRQALGQGPEFLTYFNYEAQQDKSGLPNDRFSAERPEGSISTLTIQRTEQRDSAMYRCASSHGPGSEQYFGPGTRLTVT.